The 5 T cell receptor beta chains below were found in one sample sequenced in a study of cytomegalovirus exposure and HLA in healthy donors (dated by TCRdb to the late 2010s). Library creation used the immunoSEQ multiplex PCR assay. TCRdb took this table from immuneACCESS and kept in-frame rearrangements with V and J called. Such tables lack part of the clones; where checked against another copy, unresolved V genes explain under half of the gap, and the rest is unexplained. In all, the sample holds 150,000 to 200,000 clones, and 86% of those were seen once. The ten largest clonotypes hold under 3.5% of the sample. Material: PBMCs. The receptors shown here come from a young man in good health and CMV-seropositive.

The chain joins TRBV5-1 to TRBJ2-1; perhaps TRBD2 as D (5 bases). V shed 4 bases and J shed 0 bases, with 11 bases lying between them. The CDR3 runs 15 residues. Germline V lookup: CDR1 SGHRS, CDR2 YFSETQ. CDR3 sequence reads: CASSPTTPSYNEQFF. The CDR3 DNA reads as TGCGCCAGCAGCCCGACTACCCCCTCCTACAATGAGCAGTTCTTC.

J is TRBJ1-5 and V is TRBV25-1; tentatively, D is TRBD1 (5 bases). The CDR3 runs 14 residues. The V and J ends lost 2 bases and 7 bases respectively, with 12 bases between them. CDR1 is MGHDK and CDR2 is SYGVNS in the germline V gene. The CDR3 DNA reads TGTGCCAGCAGTGAACAGGGAACGTCGCAGCCCCAGCATTTT. Amino acid sequence: CASSEQGTSQPQHF.

The chain combines TRBV29-1 with TRBJ1-4, with 11 bases fitting TRBD1. CDR1 is SQVTM and CDR2 is ANQGSEA in the germline V gene. Losses at the gene ends were 7 bases for V and 6 bases for J; bases not matched to a gene: 1. CDR3 length: 12 amino acids. Here the CDR3 DNA reads TGCAGCGGGGGACAGGGGGATGAAAAACTGTTTTTT. Translated, it gives CSGGQGDEKLFF.

The chain joins TRBV13 to TRBJ1-4, with 7 bases fitting TRBD1. Trimming at V came to 5 bases and at J to 2 bases, leaving 2 bases not matched to a gene. Germline CDR1 is PRHDT and CDR2 is FYEKMQ (reference sequence). This CDR3 spans 14 amino acids. As DNA, the CDR3 is TGTGCCAGCAGCGAGGGGGCGACTAATGAAAAACTGTTTTTT. This gives the protein CASSEGATNEKLFF.

V gene TRBV5-5 combines with J gene TRBJ2-3; 8 bases agree with TRBD2. The V gene end was trimmed by 3 bases and the J gene end by 4 bases; junction bases not matched to a gene: 10. This CDR3 has 16 residues. Germline V gene sequence: CDR1 SGHKS, CDR2 YYEKEE (reference sequence). Written as DNA, the CDR3 is TGTGCCAGCAGCTCCTTAGCGGGATCAGACCCAGATACGCAGTATTTT. It yields the protein CASSSLAGSDPDTQYF.